The 21 T cell receptor beta chains below were found in one sample sequenced in a study of naive and memory T cell subsets. The study, taken as a whole, reports: Possibly reflecting memory cells re-expressing CD45RA, a few larger clonotypes occurred in naive repertoires, especially CD8.

Both TRBC1 and TRBC2 were covered by a beta constant-region primer of two equimolar oligonucleotides. Ligated cDNA was amplified by four rounds of PCR with nested alpha and beta constant-region primers and SP2. TCRdb ran MiXCR on the UMI-ligation and nested PCR reads and lists one entry per CDR3 protein. Altogether roughly 140,000 distinct CDR3 sequences are present, approximately 21% being singletons, with the ten largest covering 0.6% to 0.7%. Antigen specificity for these receptors is unknown. Sequenced: naive CD8+ T cells from blood. Receptors originate from a human donor in good health.

The chain joins TRBV7-9 to TRBJ2-3; TRBD2 agrees at 9 bases. The CDR3 totals 14 residues. Germline V CDR1 and CDR2: SEHNR, FQNEAQ (reference sequence). V dropped 7 bases and J dropped 3; count of bases not matched to a gene: 5. The CDR3 nucleotides are TGTGCCAGCATCGCGGGGGGGGCGACAGATACGCAGTATTTT. It codes for CASIAGGATDTQYF.

A few counts support this clonotype. This chain links TRBV6-6 with TRBJ2-7; TRBD1 aligns across 7 bases. Trimming at V came to 4 bases and at J to 3 bases, leaving 15 bases not matched to a gene. This CDR3 is built from 17 residues. Germline-derived CDR1 and CDR2 are MNHNY and SVGAGI (reference sequence). This chain's CDR3 is CASSLPNTGERGYEQYF. CDR3 sequence (DNA): TGTGCCAGCAGTTTGCCTAATACAGGGGAACGGGGCTACGAGCAGTACTTC.

This clonotype was seen a handful of times. This chain uses TRBV2 with TRBJ2-7; D could derive from TRBD1 or TRBD2 (5 bases each). CDR3 length: 13 amino acids. Germline CDR1 is SNHLY and CDR2 is FYNNEI. Trimming shortened V by 7 bases and J by 3 bases, and 13 bases separated the two germline ends. As DNA, the CDR3 is TGTGCCAGCAATTCCGGGGCAGTCTACGAGCAGTACTTC. The encoded protein is CASNSGAVYEQYF.

This clonotype has a handful of counts. The chain employs TRBV12-3 or TRBV12-4 and TRBJ1-2; D is unresolved. CDR3 size: 13 residues. V was cut by 5 bases and J by 5 bases, with 12 bases left in between. The CDR3 DNA is TGTGCCAGCAGTCTCGACAATTATTATGGCTACACCTTC. Translating it yields CASSLDNYYGYTF.

This clonotype was counted between two and nine times. As DNA, the CDR3 is TGCAGTGCTAGAGATCAAAAGGGGCGGGAGACCCAGTACTTC. Protein product: CSARDQKGRETQYF. V usage is TRBV20-1 and J usage is TRBJ2-5; a weak D match, TRBD1 (5 bases). This CDR3 is built from 14 residues. Germline V gives CDR1 DFQATT, CDR2 SNEGSKA (reference sequence). The V end lost 0 bases, the J end lost 5 bases, and 13 bases lay between the germline ends.

The chain employs TRBV4-3 and TRBJ1-3; possibly TRBD1 for D (6 bases). Trimming stripped 4 bases from V and 0 bases from J, with 16 bases between. CDR1 and CDR2 from the germline V gene are LGHNA and YSLEER. The CDR3 sequence is 17 residues long. CDR3 loop: CASSRETGLNSGNTIYF. CDR3 coding DNA: TGCGCCAGCAGCCGAGAGACAGGATTAAACTCTGGAAACACCATATATTTT.

The gene calls are TRBV6-5 and TRBJ2-6; no reliable D call. CDR1 is MNHEY, CDR2 SVGAGI, per germline. The CDR3 loop spans 13 amino acids. Trimming shortened V by 8 bases and J by 0 bases, and 5 bases separated the two germline ends. As DNA, the CDR3 is TGTGCCAGCCTTAACTCTGGGGCCAACGTCCTGACTTTC. It specifies CASLNSGANVLTF.

This clonotype was seen once. V usage is TRBV3-1 and J usage is TRBJ1-4, with 8 bases matching TRBD1. V trimming: 6 bases; J trimming: 8 bases; junction bases outside the gene matches: 11. The CDR3 contains 15 residues. Germline values: CDR1 LGHDT, CDR2 YNNKEL (reference sequence). This CDR3 reads CASRPRQGRGEKLFF. CDR3 DNA sequence: TGTGCCAGCAGACCCCGACAGGGGAGGGGCGAAAAACTGTTTTTT.

This rearrangement joins TRBV5-4 to TRBJ2-7, with D maybe TRBD1 (6 bases). V lost 4 bases to trimming and J lost 3 bases, with 17 bases between them. The CDR3 runs 15 residues. Germline loops: CDR1 SGHNT, CDR2 YYREEE (reference sequence). CDR3 DNA: TGTGCCAGCAGCCGACGGGACACCTTTCACTACGAGCAGTACTTC. Translated: CASSRRDTFHYEQYF.

CDR3 DNA: TGTGCCAGCAGCATCGAGAAGGGAGCTAACTATGGCTACACCTTC. It is translated as CASSIEKGANYGYTF. This chain links TRBV11-2 with TRBJ1-2; D gene unclear. Deletions cut 5 bases from V and 0 bases from J, with 13 bases between. Per germline, CDR1 SGHAT and CDR2 FQNNGV. This CDR3 comprises 15 residues.

This rearrangement joins TRBV7-2 to TRBJ2-1; 11 nucleotides align to TRBD2. The CDR3 sequence is 14 residues long. J was trimmed by 7 bases and V by 5 bases; bases with no gene match: 4. The germline V gene has CDR1 SGHTA and CDR2 FQGNSA. DNA of the CDR3: TGTGCCAGCAGCACCGGGACTAGCGGAAATGAGCAGTTCTTC. Encoded protein: CASSTGTSGNEQFF.

CDR3 loop: CATATSGRTGELFF. CDR3 bases: TGTGCCACCGCGACTAGCGGGAGGACCGGGGAGCTGTTTTTT. The rearrangement uses TRBV24-1 and TRBJ2-2; TRBD2 agrees at 13 bases. V gave up 9 bases and J gave up 5 bases; unmatched junction bases: 2. CDR3 length equals 14 residues. Germline CDR1 reads KGHDR; CDR2 reads SFDVKD.

This clonotype was observed a few times. CDR3 in DNA: TGCAGCGTGATTTGGGGTTTCAGCACTGAAGCTTTCTTT. It codes for CSVIWGFSTEAFF. The chain employs TRBV29-1 and TRBJ1-1, with unresolved D. The CDR3 has 13 amino acids. The V end was cut by 6 bases, the J end by 4 bases, with 15 bases between. Germline V lookup: CDR1 SQVTM, CDR2 ANQGSEA.

The J gene is TRBJ1-5, the V gene TRBV7-3; D call uncertain. Germline V lookup: CDR1 SGHTA, CDR2 FQGTGA. The V and J ends lost 1 base and 0 bases respectively, with 28 bases between them. The CDR3 is made up of 22 amino acids. CDR3 sequence: CASSLKFPGRGWPLRSNQPQHF. CDR3 DNA sequence: TGTGCCAGCAGCTTAAAATTTCCCGGACGAGGATGGCCCCTCCGTAGCAATCAGCCCCAGCATTTT.

This clonotype was detected a few times. V and J are TRBV10-3 and TRBJ1-5; 7 positions match TRBD1. Germline assignment: CDR1 ENHRY and CDR2 SYGVKD. The CDR3 loop spans 13 amino acids. V gave up 6 bases and J gave up 11 bases; unmatched junction bases: 10. In DNA form, the CDR3 reads TGTGCCATCAGGGGGGACAGTAGTACGTCCCAGCATTTT. It specifies CAIRGDSSTSQHF.

The rearrangement uses TRBV7-9 and TRBJ1-1; no definite D call. The CDR3 spans 15 residues. Trimming removed 0 bases from V and 1 base from J, with 9 bases in between. Germline CDR1 SEHNR, CDR2 FQNEAQ (reference sequence). The CDR3 here is CASSLAAVQNTEAFF. The CDR3 region has the DNA TGTGCCAGCAGCTTAGCGGCAGTCCAGAACACTGAAGCTTTCTTT.

This clonotype was counted a few times. This chain uses TRBV28 with TRBJ2-5; no definite D call. From germline, CDR1 is MDHEN and CDR2 SYDVKM. The V gene lost 3 bases and the J gene lost 0 bases, with 8 bases spanning the gap. CDR3 length: 14 residues. The CDR3 here is CASSFRLHQETQYF. The CDR3 coding sequence is TGTGCCAGCAGTTTCCGGCTCCACCAAGAGACCCAGTACTTC.

V usage is TRBV12-3 or TRBV12-4 and J usage is TRBJ1-1; the D gene is possibly TRBD1 (5 bases). Trimming took 6 bases from V and 6 from J, leaving 8 bases between them. The CDR3 sequence is 11 residues long. CDR3 nucleotides: TGTGCCAGCAGCCAGGGTTCTGAAGCTTTCTTT. Amino acid sequence: CASSQGSEAFF.

This chain joins TRBV19 and TRBJ1-5; D not certain. The ends were cut back, 7 bases at V and 0 bases at J, with 10 bases in the middle. The CDR3 sequence is 14 residues long. CDR1 and CDR2 (germline): LNHDA, SQIVND (reference sequence). The CDR3 protein is CASTNSYSNQPQHF. As DNA, the CDR3 is TGTGCCAGTACCAACAGTTATAGCAATCAGCCCCAGCATTTT.

This clonotype was seen more than once but under ten times. The chain combines TRBV4-3 with TRBJ2-2; TRBD2 aligns across 12 bases. There are 16 residues in the CDR3. Germline CDR1 and CDR2: LGHNA and YSLEER. Trimming removed 2 bases from V and 7 bases from J; junction bases left unmatched: 5. This CDR3 reads CASSQTSGRIGGELFF. DNA of the CDR3: TGCGCCAGCAGCCAAACTAGCGGGAGGATAGGCGGGGAGCTGTTTTTT.

A few counts support this clonotype. This rearrangement joins TRBV2 to TRBJ2-5, with 11 positions matching TRBD2. Trimming removed 7 bases from V and 2 bases from J; junction bases left unmatched: 9. The CDR3 length is 16 residues. Germline CDR1 and CDR2: SNHLY and FYNNEI. Written as DNA, the CDR3 is TGTGCCAGCAATGGGGGGACTAGCGGCGATCAAGAGACCCAGTACTTC. It is translated as CASNGGTSGDQETQYF. Combining the CDR3 with reference TRBV2 and TRBJ2-5 gives the whole variable domain EPEVTQTPSHQVTQMGQEVILRCVPISNHLYFYWYRQILGQKVEFLVSFYNNEISEKSEIFDDQFSVERPDGSNFTLKIRSTKLEDSAMYFCASNGGTSGDQETQYFGPGTRLLVL.